One sample yielded the 30 T cell receptor beta chains listed below, sequenced in a study of cytomegalovirus exposure and HLA in healthy donors. Using immunoSEQ multiplex PCR, the repertoire was profiled, and TCRdb retains in-frame clones only, with some absent. The sample contains about 160,000 clones, 89% of which appear only once. The material sequenced was PBMCs. The origin of the receptors is a woman in her late teens or twenties in good health and CMV-seropositive.

The genes are TRBV4-1 and TRBJ2-4; 8 bases fit TRBD1. The CDR3 length is 16 residues. J was trimmed by 0 bases and V by 3 bases; bases with no gene match: 4. In germline, CDR1 is MGHRA, CDR2 YSYEKL. CDR3 sequence reads: CASSQGQVLAKNIQYF. CDR3 nucleotides: TGCGCCAGCAGCCAGGGACAGGTCTTAGCCAAAAACATTCAGTACTTC.

This clone was observed a handful of times. The chain uses TRBV7-9 and TRBJ1-1; TRBD1 agrees at 9 bases. The CDR3 has 13 residues. The junction had 1 base not matched to a gene; V was cut back by 3 bases and J by 5 bases. Per germline, CDR1 SEHNR and CDR2 FQNEAQ (reference sequence). The CDR3 reads CASSFGQGTEAFF. CDR3 bases: TGTGCCAGCAGCTTCGGACAGGGGACTGAAGCTTTCTTT. Together with reference TRBV7-9 and TRBJ1-1, the CDR3 gives the full variable domain: DTGVSQNPRHKITKRGQNVTFRCDPISEHNRLYWYRQTLGQGPEFLTYFQNEAQLEKSRLLSDRFSAERPKGSFSTLEIQRTEQGDSAMYLCASSFGQGTEAFFGQGTRLTVV.

The V and J genes are TRBV9 and TRBJ2-1; no clear D gene. V was cut by 3 bases and J by 2 bases, with 12 bases left in between. Germline CDR1 is SGDLS and CDR2 is YYNGEE. CDR3 size: 15 residues. CDR3 loop: CASSEIPGPYNEQFF. The CDR3 nucleotides read TGTGCCAGCAGCGAAATCCCTGGCCCCTACAATGAGCAGTTCTTC.

V is TRBV14 and J is TRBJ1-1, with unresolved D. Germline V CDR1 and CDR2: SGHDN, FVKESK. V lost 1 base and J 0 bases, leaving 15 bases between the germline ends. CDR3 length equals 17 residues. CDR3 protein: CASSQVTQLDLNTEAFF. The CDR3 DNA follows: TGTGCCAGCAGCCAAGTTACGCAGCTAGACCTGAACACTGAAGCTTTCTTT.

The rearrangement joins TRBV5-4 to TRBJ1-1; 10 bases are shared with TRBD1. V was pared by 4 bases and J by 5 bases, with 5 bases of the junction left unmatched. Germline V lookup: CDR1 SGHNT, CDR2 YYREEE (reference sequence). CDR3 length equals 14 residues. The CDR3 here is CASSIGQGGTEAFF. In DNA, the CDR3 is TGTGCCAGCAGCATCGGACAGGGGGGGACTGAAGCTTTCTTT.

The chain combines TRBV27 with TRBJ2-1, with 9 bases aligning to TRBD2. Trimming removed 6 bases from V and 4 bases from J; junction bases left unmatched: 10. Germline V CDR1 and CDR2: MNHEY, SMNVEV (reference sequence). The CDR3 has 16 residues. This chain's CDR3 is CASSPASGRLYNEQFF. DNA for the CDR3: TGTGCCAGCAGCCCCGCCAGCGGGAGGCTATACAATGAGCAGTTCTTC.

This chain joins TRBV7-2 and TRBJ2-1; D may be TRBD1 (5 bases). The CDR3 length is 14 residues. Per germline, CDR1 SGHTA and CDR2 FQGNSA. V lost 5 bases and J lost 0, with 8 bases in between. CDR3 residues: CASSKDNSYNEQFF. CDR3 coding DNA: TGTGCCAGCAGCAAGGACAACTCCTACAATGAGCAGTTCTTC.

The chain couples TRBV6-5 to TRBJ2-7; weak D call: TRBD1 (6 bases). V gave up 5 bases and J gave up 3 bases, with 17 bases separating them. Per the germline V gene, CDR1 is MNHEY and CDR2 is SVGAGI. The CDR3 consists of 15 residues. The CDR3 reads CASSPSRQANYEQYF. The CDR3 DNA reads as TGTGCCAGCAGTCCTTCCCGACAGGCCAACTACGAGCAGTACTTC.

This rearrangement joins TRBV10-3 to TRBJ2-1, with D possibly being TRBD1 (5 bases). The germline CDR1 and CDR2 sequences are ENHRY and SYGVKD. V lost 6 bases to trimming and J lost 5 bases, with 11 bases between them. The CDR3 is made up of 13 amino acids. The CDR3 bases are TGTGCCATCAGGGGCAGGGTGGACAATGAGCAGTTCTTC. Translated, it gives CAIRGRVDNEQFF.

This chain links TRBV19 with TRBJ1-5; D remains unclear. V lost 1 base, J lost 6 bases, and 10 bases lay in between. Germline V CDR1 and CDR2: LNHDA, SQIVND (reference sequence). This CDR3 is built from 14 residues. The CDR3: CASSIGAPGQPQHF. As DNA, the CDR3 is TGTGCCAGTAGTATAGGGGCTCCAGGTCAGCCCCAGCATTTT.

The chain uses TRBV7-2 and TRBJ1-1, with D tentatively TRBD1 (5 bases). The CDR3 contains 13 residues. The germline V and J ends were trimmed by 4 bases and 4 bases, with 10 bases remaining between them. Germline CDR1 and CDR2: SGHTA and FQGNSA. The CDR3 DNA follows: TGTGCCAGCAGCTCCGGGGGGACCACTGAAGCTTTCTTT. It codes for CASSSGGTTEAFF. Combining the CDR3 with reference TRBV7-2 and TRBJ1-1 gives the whole variable domain GAGVSQSPSNKVTEKGKDVELRCDPISGHTALYWYRQSLGQGLEFLIYFQGNSAPDKSGLPSDRFSAERTGGSVSTLTIQRTQQEDSAVYLCASSSGGTTEAFFGQGTRLTVV.

The J gene is TRBJ1-4, the V gene TRBV2; D is ambiguous. Deletions cut 4 bases from V and 8 bases from J, with 11 bases between. Germline values: CDR1 SNHLY, CDR2 FYNNEI. This CDR3 spans 13 amino acids. The CDR3 spells CASSGATGEKLFF. In DNA, the CDR3 is TGTGCCAGCAGTGGGGCGACGGGGGAAAAACTGTTTTTT.

The V call is TRBV7-9, the J call TRBJ2-7, with D maybe TRBD2 (7 bases). The germline V and J ends were trimmed by 5 bases and 7 bases, with 24 bases remaining between them. CDR3 length: 16 residues. Germline lookup yields CDR1 SEHNR and CDR2 FQNEAQ (reference sequence). The DNA for the CDR3 is TGTGCCAGCAGCCCCAGGTCCGGCCAGGGAGGGGGGGAGCAGTACTTC. It is translated as CASSPRSGQGGGEQYF.

The chain links TRBV2 to TRBJ2-1; 9 bases match TRBD2. The V segment lost 8 bases and the J segment 0 bases; nucleotides outside the gene matches: 8. CDR1 and CDR2 (germline): SNHLY, FYNNEI. The CDR3 contains 16 residues. CDR3 region: CASSTSGPSSYNEQFF. For the CDR3, the DNA is TGTGCCAGCTCAACTAGCGGGCCCAGCTCCTACAATGAGCAGTTCTTC.

The gene calls are TRBV5-1 and TRBJ2-1; no reliable D call. Trimming cost V 5 bases and J 6 bases, with 9 bases left between them. Germline-derived CDR1 and CDR2 are SGHRS and YFSETQ. This CDR3 has 12 amino acids. CDR3 nucleotides: TGCGCCAGCAGATCACAAAGCAATGAGCAGTTCTTC. The encoded protein is CASRSQSNEQFF. The entire variable domain, with the rest obtained from reference TRBV5-1 and TRBJ2-1, is as follows: KAGVTQTPRYLIKTRGQQVTLSCSPISGHRSVSWYQQTPGQGLQFLFEYFSETQRNKGNFPGRFSGRQFSNSRSEMNVSTLELGDSALYLCASRSQSNEQFFGPGTRLTVL.

The V and J genes are TRBV7-3 and TRBJ2-3, with D maybe TRBD2 (6 bases). V was shortened by 4 bases and J by 0 bases, with 14 bases between the two germline ends. CDR3 length equals 16 residues. CDR1 and CDR2 (germline): SGHTA, FQGTGA. Here the CDR3 reads CASSSLLGRSTDTQYF. CDR3 in DNA: TGTGCCAGCAGCTCCCTTTTGGGGAGGAGCACAGATACGCAGTATTTT.

As concerns this clone: Other DNA sequences in the same sample also yield this CDR3. J is TRBJ2-7 and V is TRBV20-1; D is uncertain. The germline CDR1 and CDR2 sequences are DFQATT and SNEGSKA (reference sequence). The CDR3 spans 11 residues. Trimming removed 0 bases at V and 5 bases at J, with 5 bases between. As DNA, the CDR3 is TGCAGTGCTAGAGATTCCGACGAGCAGTACTTC. Protein sequence: CSARDSDEQYF.

The chain combines TRBV27 with TRBJ2-1; weak D call: TRBD2 (7 bases). The CDR3 sequence is 14 residues long. CDR1 and CDR2 (germline): MNHEY, SMNVEV (reference sequence). Trimming shortened V by 2 bases and J by 9 bases, and 14 bases separated the two germline ends. CDR3 protein: CASSLGGAGGEQFF. In nucleotides, the CDR3 is TGTGCCAGCAGTTTAGGGGGGGCCGGGGGTGAGCAGTTCTTC.

The chain couples TRBV12-5 to TRBJ2-2; D gene ambiguous. The length of the CDR3 is 12 residues. V was cut by 6 bases and J by 6 bases, with 8 bases left in between. Germline V gives CDR1 LGHNT, CDR2 FRNRAP. The CDR3 DNA reads as TGTGCTAGTGGCCGACTTGCCGGGGAGCTGTTTTTT. Translating it yields CASGRLAGELFF.

This clone has a handful of counts. The chain combines TRBV11-2 with TRBJ2-7; D gene ambiguous. The V end was cut by 1 base, the J end by 9 bases, with 7 bases between. From germline, CDR1 is SGHAT and CDR2 FQNNGV. The CDR3 loop spans 11 amino acids. CDR3 residues: CASSLVLRQYF. The DNA for the CDR3 is TGTGCCAGCAGCTTAGTGTTGCGGCAGTACTTC.

The chain recombines TRBV30 with TRBJ1-3; TRBD1 is a possible D gene (5 bases). The germline V and J ends were trimmed by 8 bases and 0 bases, with 11 bases remaining between them. In germline, CDR1 is GTSNPN, CDR2 SVGIG (reference sequence). The CDR3 has 13 amino acids. The CDR3 loop is CARGGNSGNTIYF. The CDR3 DNA reads TGTGCCAGGGGAGGAAACTCTGGAAACACCATATATTTT. The complete variable domain, with remaining parts taken from reference TRBV30 and TRBJ1-3, reads SQTIHQWPATLVQPVGSPLSLECTVEGTSNPNLYWYRQAAGRGLQLLFYSVGIGQISSEVPQNLSASRPQDRQFILSSKKLLLSDSGFYLCARGGNSGNTIYFGEGSWLTVV.

The rearrangement joins TRBV27 to TRBJ2-1; 9 bases fit TRBD2. This CDR3 is 14 amino acids long. CDR1 and CDR2 (germline): MNHEY, SMNVEV (reference sequence). The V and J ends lost 2 bases and 4 bases, in that order; junction bases with no gene match: 0. The DNA of the CDR3 is TGTGCCAGCAGTTTACTAGCGGGGTACAATGAGCAGTTCTTC. Encoded protein: CASSLLAGYNEQFF.

DNA for the CDR3: TGTGCCAGCAGCCGGGACAGACGTTTCTACGAGCAGTACTTC. It yields the protein CASSRDRRFYEQYF. The chain joins TRBV7-2 to TRBJ2-7; 7 bases line up with TRBD1. The CDR3 loop spans 14 amino acids. The V gene end was trimmed by 5 bases and the J gene end by 3 bases; junction bases not matched to a gene: 7. Germline loops: CDR1 SGHTA, CDR2 FQGNSA.

The chain carries TRBV9 and TRBJ2-1; D gene unclear. This CDR3 is 15 amino acids long. Trimming cost V 3 bases and J 0 bases, with 10 bases left between them. Germline CDR1 reads SGDLS; CDR2 reads YYNGEE. CDR3 loop: CASSGTGGSYNEQFF. The CDR3 DNA is TGTGCCAGCAGCGGTACGGGTGGCTCCTACAATGAGCAGTTCTTC.

The chain couples TRBV5-1 to TRBJ2-1, with TRBD2 identical over 12 bases. Per germline, CDR1 SGHRS and CDR2 YFSETQ. Trimming cost V 4 bases and J 8 bases; bases outside gene matches: 7. The CDR3 loop spans 15 amino acids. Written as DNA, the CDR3 is TGCGCCAGCAGCGAAGGGACTAGCGGGTTCGATGAGCAGTTCTTC. The encoded protein is CASSEGTSGFDEQFF.

The chain is built from TRBV5-1 and TRBJ1-4; weak D call: TRBD1 (6 bases). The CDR3 is made up of 14 amino acids. The germline gives CDR1 SGHRS, CDR2 YFSETQ. With 6 bases removed from V and 3 bases from J, the gap between germline ends came to 12 bases. CDR3 region: CASKEGQPNEKLFF. Here the CDR3 DNA reads TGCGCCAGCAAGGAAGGACAGCCTAATGAAAAACTGTTTTTT.

The genes are TRBV6-5 and TRBJ1-2; D may be TRBD1 (5 bases). The CDR3 is 13 residues long. Deletions cut 7 bases from V and 2 bases from J, with 11 bases between. Germline CDR1 MNHEY, CDR2 SVGAGI. CDR3 in amino acids: CASTDSGNYGYTF. CDR3 nucleotides: TGTGCCAGCACCGACTCAGGGAACTATGGCTACACCTTC.

This chain links TRBV29-1 with TRBJ1-2, with 7 bases aligning to TRBD1. V trimming: 6 bases; J trimming: 3 bases; junction bases outside the gene matches: 7. Per germline, CDR1 SQVTM and CDR2 ANQGSEA. This CDR3 is built from 13 residues. The CDR3 reads CSVTGTEYYGYTF. Written as DNA, the CDR3 is TGCAGCGTCACCGGGACAGAGTACTATGGCTACACCTTC.

The gene calls are TRBV11-3 and TRBJ2-5, with a tentative D call TRBD1 (6 bases). Germline V CDR1 and CDR2: SGHNT, YENEEA. The V gene lost 2 bases and the J gene lost 3 bases, with 13 bases spanning the gap. This CDR3 is built from 15 residues. CDR3 bases: TGTGCCAGCAGCTTACACCCCTGGACAGAAGAGACCCAGTACTTC. It yields the protein CASSLHPWTEETQYF.

V gene TRBV5-6 combines with J gene TRBJ2-1, with D perhaps TRBD1 (5 bases). V dropped 2 bases and J dropped 4 bases, with 10 bases sitting between them. Germline V gives CDR1 SGHDT, CDR2 YYEEEE. The CDR3 runs 14 residues. This CDR3 is CASSFRDRYNEQFF. In DNA form, the CDR3 reads TGTGCCAGCAGCTTCCGAGACAGATACAATGAGCAGTTCTTC.